The clone carrying this T cell receptor (beta chain) has at least ten counts. What it binds is unknown. V gave up 5 bases and J gave up 4 bases, with 11 bases separating them. The CDR3 has 13 amino acids. These data are taken from a study of T cells in Graves' hyperthyroidism and ophthalmopathy. For the study at large: At initial diagnosis, before any treatment had begun, peripheral blood was obtained.

Overall study findings and caveats: Blood also contained most expanded thyroid clonotypes above 0.001.

Researchers took RNA transcripts and amplified the TCR beta CDR3 regions from them. TCR CDR3 regions were first amplified by RT-PCR with HTBI primers. TCRdb reprocessed the multiplex PCR reads with MiXCR, giving one entry per CDR3 protein. Here the sample spans 200,000 to 300,000 distinct CDR3 sequences, approximately 25% being singletons. This TCR came from a woman aged 40 to 50 with Graves' ophthalmopathy. The rearrangement uses TRBV12-3 or TRBV12-4 and TRBJ1-2, with D perhaps matching TRBD1 (6 bases). Input material: blood. CDR3 sequence: CASSPTGRYGYTF. The CDR3 DNA reads as TGTGCCAGCAGTCCGACAGGCCGCTATGGCTACACCTTC.